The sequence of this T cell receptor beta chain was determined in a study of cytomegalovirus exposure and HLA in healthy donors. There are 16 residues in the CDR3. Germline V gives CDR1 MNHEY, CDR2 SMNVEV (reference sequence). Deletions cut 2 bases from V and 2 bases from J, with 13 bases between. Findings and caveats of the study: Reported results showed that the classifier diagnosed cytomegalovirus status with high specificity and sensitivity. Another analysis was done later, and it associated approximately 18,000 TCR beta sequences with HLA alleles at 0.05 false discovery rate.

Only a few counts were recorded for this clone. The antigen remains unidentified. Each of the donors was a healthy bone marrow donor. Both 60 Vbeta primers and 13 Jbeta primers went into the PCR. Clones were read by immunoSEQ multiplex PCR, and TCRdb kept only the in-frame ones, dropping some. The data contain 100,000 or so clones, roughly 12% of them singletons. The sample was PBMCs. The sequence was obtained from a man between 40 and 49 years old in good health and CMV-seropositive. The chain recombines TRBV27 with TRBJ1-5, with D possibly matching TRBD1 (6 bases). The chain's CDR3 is CASSLGVGGRNQPQHF. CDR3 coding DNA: TGTGCCAGCAGTTTAGGCGTAGGGGGTCGCAATCAGCCCCAGCATTTT.